Below, 11 T cell receptor beta chains from the same sample are listed, as sequenced in a study of CXCR3-negative and CXCR3-positive naive CD8 T cells. No antigen is known for these receptors. General study findings and limits: CXCR3-positive naive cells had more hydrophobic TRB CDR3s than CXCR3-negative naive cells.

Researchers prepared the TRB cDNA libraries using 5' RACE with UMI labels. Each CDR3 protein gets one entry in TCRdb, which reprocessed the 5' RACE reads and gives no DNA. The sample totals tens of thousands of distinct CDR3 sequences. Sequenced: naive CXCR3+ CD8+ T cells from blood. Subset of the sample: CD45RO-CCR7+CD27+CD95- naive CD8+ T cells expressing CXCR3 (TNR3+). All receptors derive from a human donor in good health. Some clones in this sample may be carry-over from other donors' samples.

The chain is built from TRBV7-9 and TRBJ1-1. This CDR3 is built from 14 residues. The V gene's germline CDR1 is SEHNR and CDR2 FQNEAQ (reference sequence). CDR3 loop: CASRASVENTEAFF. Combining the CDR3 with reference TRBV7-9 and TRBJ1-1 gives the whole variable domain DTGVSQNPRHKITKRGQNVTFRCDPISEHNRLYWYRQTLGQGPEFLTYFQNEAQLEKSRLLSDRFSAERPKGSFSTLEIQRTEQGDSAMYLCASRASVENTEAFFGQGTRLTVV.

This chain uses TRBV29-1 with TRBJ1-4; no DNA is available, so the TRBD1 call from TCRdb remains unchecked. From germline, CDR1 is SQVTM and CDR2 ANQGSEA. There are 14 residues in the CDR3. CDR3 residues: CSVGGEGADVKLFF.

J is TRBJ2-1 and V is TRBV20-1; TCRdb returns TRBD2, unconfirmable since there is no DNA. CDR3 length: 13 amino acids. Germline V gene sequence: CDR1 DFQATT, CDR2 SNEGSKA (reference sequence). Here the CDR3 reads CSASVSVGNEQFF.

The chain combines TRBV7-9 with TRBJ2-2; TCRdb's D gene call, TRBD1, goes unchecked for lack of DNA. CDR3 size: 17 residues. Germline V gene lookup returns CDR1 SEHNR and CDR2 FQNEAQ (reference sequence). CDR3 region: CASSNRQGGEDTGELFF.

The chain uses TRBV7-9 and TRBJ2-1; without DNA, the TCRdb call of TRBD2 cannot be checked. CDR1 is SEHNR, CDR2 FQNEAQ, per germline (reference sequence). The CDR3 runs 18 residues. CDR3: CASGGTSGEVPSYNEQFF.

The CDR3 spells CASSTGVGTGELFF. The chain combines TRBV4-2 with TRBJ2-2; TCRdb names TRBD1, which stays unverified in the absence of DNA. The CDR3 contains 14 residues. From germline, CDR1 is LGHNA and CDR2 YNFKEQ.

CDR3 sequence reads: CASSVSGLEQYF. The rearrangement uses TRBV5-4 and TRBJ2-7; TCRdb's assignment of TRBD1 cannot be checked, as there is no DNA. This CDR3 contains 12 residues. CDR1 and CDR2 (germline): SGHNT, YYREEE (reference sequence).

The gene calls are TRBV11-2 and TRBJ2-1; without DNA, the TCRdb call of TRBD1 cannot be checked. The CDR3 is made up of 17 amino acids. CDR1 SGHAT and CDR2 FQNNGV come from the germline V gene. CDR3 protein: CASSFFLPRTEKYEQFF.

The chain combines TRBV6-2 or TRBV6-3 with TRBJ2-4; with no DNA, the TCRdb D assignment of TRBD2 cannot be verified. Per germline, CDR1 MNHEY and CDR2 SVGEGT. CDR3 length: 14 residues. The CDR3 protein is CASSYWGEANIQYF.

This chain uses TRBV7-2 with TRBJ2-1; lacking DNA, the TRBD1 call made by TCRdb goes unchecked. The CDR3 length is 18 residues. CDR1 is SGHTA and CDR2 is FQGNSA in the germline V gene. This CDR3 is CASSLDPRQGYSYNEQFF.

The J gene is TRBJ2-7, the V gene TRBV7-9; the D call of TRBD1 rests on TCRdb alone, since no DNA is present to check it. This CDR3 is 14 amino acids long. Germline V CDR1 and CDR2: SEHNR, FQNEAQ (reference sequence). The CDR3 region is CASSSGLFPYEQYF.